These 5 T cell receptor beta chains were sequenced from one sample in a study of cytomegalovirus exposure and HLA in healthy donors. PCR involved 60 Vbeta and 13 Jbeta primers. Sequencing was performed with immunoSEQ multiplex PCR; in TCRdb, only in-frame clones are kept and a portion is missing. This sample's clone table lists about 51,000 clones. Input material: PBMCs. Receptor source: a man aged 40-50 years in good health and CMV-seropositive.

The chain has TRBV4-2 and TRBJ2-5, with TRBD2 as a possible D gene (5 bases). The CDR3 loop spans 12 amino acids. The V and J ends lost 0 bases and 7 bases respectively, with 6 bases between them. The germline V gene encodes CDR1 LGHNA and CDR2 YNFKEQ. The CDR3 bases are TGTGCCAGCAGCCAAGACGAGGGGACCCAGTACTTC. It yields the protein CASSQDEGTQYF.

This chain connects TRBV4-1 to TRBJ1-1, with TRBD1 matching over 8 bases. Germline-derived CDR1 and CDR2 are MGHRA and YSYEKL. The CDR3 covers 11 residues. The V segment lost 0 bases and the J segment 13 bases; nucleotides outside the gene matches: 1. The CDR3 here is CASSQEGQDFF. The CDR3 DNA sequence: TGCGCCAGCAGCCAAGAGGGACAGGATTTCTTT.

Points on this clone: This specimen includes other DNA sequences encoding the same CDR3. The rearrangement links TRBV2 to TRBJ2-7, with TRBD1 as a possible D gene (6 bases). This CDR3 spans 13 amino acids. V gave up 3 bases and J gave up 4 bases, with 10 bases separating them. Germline CDR1 reads SNHLY; CDR2 reads FYNNEI. This CDR3 reads CASSEGAEYEQYF. In nucleotides, the CDR3 is TGTGCCAGCAGTGAGGGGGCAGAGTACGAGCAGTACTTC. The complete variable domain, with remaining parts taken from reference TRBV2 and TRBJ2-7, reads EPEVTQTPSHQVTQMGQEVILRCVPISNHLYFYWYRQILGQKVEFLVSFYNNEISEKSEIFDDQFSVERPDGSNFTLKIRSTKLEDSAMYFCASSEGAEYEQYFGPGTRLTVT.

The chain has TRBV29-1 and TRBJ2-3; 7 bases line up with TRBD2. After removal of 6 bases from V and 5 bases from J, the junction contained 8 bases not matched to a gene. The CDR3 contains 13 residues. The germline V gene has CDR1 SQVTM and CDR2 ANQGSEA. The DNA for the CDR3 is TGCAGCGTCTGGGGGGGATTAGGAGATACGCAGTATTTT. It is translated as CSVWGGLGDTQYF.

V usage is TRBV6-5 and J usage is TRBJ2-7; 8 bases map to TRBD1. Germline V gives CDR1 MNHEY, CDR2 SVGAGI. J gave up 2 bases and V 6 bases, and 3 bases lay outside the gene matches. The CDR3 spans 13 residues. The CDR3: CASSLDRAYEQYF. For the CDR3, the DNA is TGTGCCAGCAGCCTGGACAGGGCCTACGAGCAGTACTTC.